This TCR beta chain was recovered during a study of T cells in tumors after PD-1 blockade. About the study: Treatment was either pembrolizumab 200 mg every 3 weeks or cemiplimab 350 mg every 2 weeks. Some patients also took daily vismodegib 150 mg during anti-PD-1 treatment.

Generated by immunoSEQ multiplex PCR, the TCRdb table keeps only in-frame clones and is missing some. The table has just under 20,000 clones, approximately 81% seen once. Study-wide results and caveats: Blood contained approximately 40% of the tumor's TCR clonotypes.

V was shortened by 6 bases and J by 8 bases, with 2 bases between the two germline ends. The CDR3 is made up of 8 amino acids. Germline loops: CDR1 SQVTM, CDR2 ANQGSEA. On this clone itself: The target antigen is unknown.

The sequencing here drew on PBMCs, taken after anti-PD-1 therapy. This clonotype originated in a human donor with advanced basal cell or squamous cell carcinoma (not recorded which). The rearrangement joins TRBV29-1 to TRBJ2-1, with D unclear. For the CDR3, the DNA is TGCAGCGTAGATGAGCAGTTCTTC. Its protein product is CSVDEQFF.